The clone carrying this T cell receptor beta chain has at least ten counts. These data belong to a study of naive and memory T cell subsets. Alpha and beta constant region primers primed reverse transcription for blood and skin samples. TCRdb re-analysed the 5' RACE reads in MiXCR, keeping a single row per CDR3 protein. The sample lists tens of thousands of distinct CDR3 sequences, around 4% seen once, with 7.8% in the top ten. Germline CDR1 is KGHSH and CDR2 is LQKENI. Trimming took 3 bases from V and 4 from J, leaving 11 bases between them. This CDR3 contains 14 residues. Adult healthy volunteers gave 2.5 ml peripheral blood for whole-blood RNA. TCR cDNA received a 3' ligated oligonucleotide that carried a UMI.

This chain connects TRBV18 to TRBJ2-3, with D maybe TRBD2 (5 bases). The sequence derives from a male donor in good health. CDR3: CASSPVGIADTQYF. The CDR3 DNA sequence: TGTGCCAGCTCACCGGTCGGGATTGCAGATACGCAGTATTTT.